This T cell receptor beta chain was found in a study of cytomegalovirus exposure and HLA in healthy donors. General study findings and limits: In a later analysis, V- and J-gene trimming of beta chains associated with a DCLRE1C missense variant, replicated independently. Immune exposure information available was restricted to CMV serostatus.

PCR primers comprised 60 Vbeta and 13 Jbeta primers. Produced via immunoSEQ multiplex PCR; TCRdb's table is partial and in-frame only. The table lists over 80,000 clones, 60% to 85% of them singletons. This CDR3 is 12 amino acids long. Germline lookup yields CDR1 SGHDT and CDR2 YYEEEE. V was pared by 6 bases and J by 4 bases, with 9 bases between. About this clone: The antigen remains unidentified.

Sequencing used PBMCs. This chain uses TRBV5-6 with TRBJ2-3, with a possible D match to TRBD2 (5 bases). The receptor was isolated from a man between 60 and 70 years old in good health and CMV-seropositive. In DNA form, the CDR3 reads TGTGCCAGCAAGGCTAGCCCAGATACGCAGTATTTT. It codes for CASKASPDTQYF.